This T cell receptor beta chain stems from a study of blood T cell repertoires in COVID-19. The method was immunoSEQ multiplex PCR; TCRdb's version includes in-frame clones alone and lacks a portion of them. The sample includes 150,000 to 200,000 clones, 87% of them seen just once. This CDR3 comprises 14 residues. CDR1 KGHSH and CDR2 LQKENI come from the germline V gene. V shed 3 bases and J shed 4 bases, with 10 bases lying between them. The rearrangement links TRBV18 to TRBJ1-5, with D possibly matching TRBD1 (6 bases). This receptor was identified in an older woman with COVID-19, enrolled during active disease. Sample: peripheral blood. The DNA of the CDR3 is TGTGCCAGCTCACCTGGACAGATGAATCAGCCCCAGCATTTT. Protein: CASSPGQMNQPQHF.